This note documents a single TCR beta chain sequence. This specimen comes from a study of blood T cell repertoires in COVID-19. Germline V gene data show CDR1 as LNHDA and CDR2 as SQIVND (reference sequence). Trimming removed 3 bases from V and 6 bases from J, with 11 bases in between. The CDR3 covers 14 residues. Produced via immunoSEQ multiplex PCR; TCRdb's table is partial and in-frame only. The table lists 400,000 to 550,000 clones, roughly 87% of them singletons. Sample: PBMCs or T cells enriched from blood (not recorded which). The source of this sequence is a young woman with acute COVID-19. The chain combines TRBV19 with TRBJ2-2; D is ambiguous. The CDR3 DNA follows: TGTGCCAGTAGTATTCTATCGGAGCCCGGGGAGCTGTTTTTT. Residues: CASSILSEPGELFF.